This is a list of T cell receptor beta chains from one sample in a study of cytomegalovirus exposure and HLA in healthy donors. Using immunoSEQ multiplex PCR, the repertoire was profiled, and TCRdb retains in-frame clones only, with some absent. The table has 100,000 to 120,000 clones, around three quarters seen once. The sample was PBMCs. The receptors were sampled from a woman aged 25 to 39 in good health and CMV-seronegative. The CDR3 runs from the conserved cysteine through the conserved F or W. Fields, in order: D gene, V gene, CDR3 protein. The D gene is left open where the match is weak.

>NA|TRBV4-3
CASSQEQGQNTEAFF
>TRBD1|TRBV5-4
CASSLGELGQKIYGYTF
>NA|TRBV7-2
CASSRFGSYNEQFF
>TRBD2|TRBV5-1
CASSLDPGGQFF
>TRBD1|TRBV4-1
CASSQDLQGVNTGELFF
>NA|TRBV9
CASSAARSQDTQYF
>NA|TRBV28
CASSPLGSDEQFF
>TRBD1|TRBV9
CASSPRDRGYYEQYF
>TRBD2|TRBV7-3
CASSKLAQETQYF
>TRBD1|TRBV29-1
CSVRGDNSNQPQHF
>TRBD1|TRBV30
CAWSTQGDTEAFF
>TRBD2|TRBV5-1
CASSSRTSGSYEQYF
>TRBD1|TRBV7-3
CASSITGEDTEAFF
>TRBD2|TRBV29-1
CSVIKIAGAYNEQFF
>TRBD2|TRBV7-2
CASSLSGRGVPPETQYF
>TRBD1|TRBV4-3
CASSQAGQGVINEKLFF
>NA|TRBV7-7
CASSRSQGNTGELFF
>NA|TRBV30
CAWGRGDNQPQHF
>NA|TRBV5-1
CASSIEQVNSPLHF
>TRBD1|TRBV7-2
CASSPQTGVNYEQYF
>NA|TRBV7-9
CASSLDGREVIYEQYF
>TRBD1|TRBV6-5
CASSYPRDRKNIQYF
>NA|TRBV28
CASKGPQERDIQYF
>NA|TRBV7-2
CASSGKQGWDYGYTF
>TRBD1|TRBV5-1
CASSYGQGQPQHF
>NA|TRBV5-4
CASSLQAGGTEAFF
>TRBD1|TRBV7-2
CASSIHLSGTGNYGYTF
>TRBD1|TRBV2
CASSEDRYQETQYF
>TRBD1|TRBV7-2
CASSRQGYTEAFF
>TRBD1|TRBV29-1
CSVVPGQGAHTEAFF